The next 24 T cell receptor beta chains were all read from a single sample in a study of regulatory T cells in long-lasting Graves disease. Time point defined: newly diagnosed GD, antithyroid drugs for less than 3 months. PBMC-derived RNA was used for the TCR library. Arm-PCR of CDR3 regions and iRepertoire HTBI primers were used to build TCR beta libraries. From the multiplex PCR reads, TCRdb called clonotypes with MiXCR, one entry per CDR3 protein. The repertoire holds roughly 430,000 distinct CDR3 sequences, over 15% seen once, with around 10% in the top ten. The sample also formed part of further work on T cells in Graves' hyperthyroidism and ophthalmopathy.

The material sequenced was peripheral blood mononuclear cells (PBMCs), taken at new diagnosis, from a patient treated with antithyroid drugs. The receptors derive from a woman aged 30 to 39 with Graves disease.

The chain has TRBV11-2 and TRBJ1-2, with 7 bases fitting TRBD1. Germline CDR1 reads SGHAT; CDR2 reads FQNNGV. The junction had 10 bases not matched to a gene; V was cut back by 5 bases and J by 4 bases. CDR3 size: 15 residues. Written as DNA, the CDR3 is TGTGCCAGCAGCCCCGGAAACAGGGGTAGCTATGGCTACACCTTC. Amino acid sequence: CASSPGNRGSYGYTF.

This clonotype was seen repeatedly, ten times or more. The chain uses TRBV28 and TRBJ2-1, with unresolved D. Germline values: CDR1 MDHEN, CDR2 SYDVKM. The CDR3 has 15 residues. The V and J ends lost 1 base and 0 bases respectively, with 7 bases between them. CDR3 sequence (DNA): TGTGCCAGCAGTTTATATCACAGCTCCTACAATGAGCAGTTCTTC. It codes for CASSLYHSSYNEQFF.

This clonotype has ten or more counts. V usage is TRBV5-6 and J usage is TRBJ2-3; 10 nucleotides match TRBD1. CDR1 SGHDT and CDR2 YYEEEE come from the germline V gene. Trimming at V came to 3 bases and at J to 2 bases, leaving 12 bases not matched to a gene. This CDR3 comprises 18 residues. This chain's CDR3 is CASSYDLTGGYSTDTQYF. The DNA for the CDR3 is TGTGCCAGCAGCTACGACTTGACAGGGGGCTACTCCACAGATACGCAGTATTTT. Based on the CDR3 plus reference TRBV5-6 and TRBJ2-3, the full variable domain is DAGVTQSPTHLIKTRGQQVTLRCSPKSGHDTVSWYQQALGQGPQFIFQYYEEEERQRGNFPDRFSGHQFPNYSSELNVNALLLGDSALYLCASSYDLTGGYSTDTQYFGPGTRLTVL.

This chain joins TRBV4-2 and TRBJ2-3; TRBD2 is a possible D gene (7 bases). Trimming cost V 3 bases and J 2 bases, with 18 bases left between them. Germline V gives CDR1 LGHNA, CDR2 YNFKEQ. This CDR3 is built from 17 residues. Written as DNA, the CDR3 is TGTGCCAGCAGCCAGGCGGAGGGGGGGCTCGTCACAGATACGCAGTATTTT. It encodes CASSQAEGGLVTDTQYF.

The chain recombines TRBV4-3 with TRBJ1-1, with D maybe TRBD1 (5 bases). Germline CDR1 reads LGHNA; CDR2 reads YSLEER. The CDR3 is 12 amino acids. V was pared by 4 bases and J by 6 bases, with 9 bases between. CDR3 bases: TGCGCCAGCAGCCTTTTGGGGGCTGAAGCTTTCTTT. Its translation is CASSLLGAEAFF.

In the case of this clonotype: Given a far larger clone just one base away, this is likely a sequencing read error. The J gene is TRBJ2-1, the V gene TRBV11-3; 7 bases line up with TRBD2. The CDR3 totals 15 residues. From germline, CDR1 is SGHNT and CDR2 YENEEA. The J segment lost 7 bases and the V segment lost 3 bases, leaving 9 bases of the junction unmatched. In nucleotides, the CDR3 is TGTGCCAGCAGCTTTGGGGCGGGAGCGTCTAATGAGCAGTTCTTC. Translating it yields CASSFGAGASNEQFF. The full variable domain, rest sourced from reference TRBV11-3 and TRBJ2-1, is EAGVVQSPRYKIIEKKQPVAFWCNPISGHNTLYWYLQNLGQGPELLIRYENEEAVDDSQLPKDRFSAERLKGVDSTLKIQPAELGDSAVYLCASSFGAGASNEQFFGPGTRLTVL.

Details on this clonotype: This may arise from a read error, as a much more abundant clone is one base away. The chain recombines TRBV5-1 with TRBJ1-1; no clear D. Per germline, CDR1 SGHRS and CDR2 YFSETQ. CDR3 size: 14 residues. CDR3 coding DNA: TGCGCCAGCAGCTTGGCTCCGGGTACAACTGAAGATTTCTTT. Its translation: CASSLAPGTTEDFF.

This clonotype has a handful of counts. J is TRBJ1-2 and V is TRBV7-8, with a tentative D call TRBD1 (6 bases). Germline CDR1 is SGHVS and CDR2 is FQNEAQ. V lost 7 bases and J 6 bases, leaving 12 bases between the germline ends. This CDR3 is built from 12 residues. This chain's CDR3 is CASNRDTDGYTF. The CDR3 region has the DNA TGTGCCAGCAACAGGGATACCGATGGCTACACCTTC.

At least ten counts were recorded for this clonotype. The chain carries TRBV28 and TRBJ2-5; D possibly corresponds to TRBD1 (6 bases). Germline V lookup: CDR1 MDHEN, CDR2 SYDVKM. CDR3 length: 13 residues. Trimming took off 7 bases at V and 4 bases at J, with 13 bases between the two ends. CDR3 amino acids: CASTRARGETQYF. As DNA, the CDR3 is TGTGCCAGCACCCGGGCCAGGGGAGAGACCCAGTACTTC.

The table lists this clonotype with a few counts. The CDR3 nucleotides are TGCAGCGTTCAAGGGACAGATCCTGGCTACACCTTC. This sequence encodes CSVQGTDPGYTF. The rearrangement links TRBV29-1 to TRBJ1-2, with 7 bases identical to TRBD1. The junction had 7 bases not matched to a gene; V was cut back by 5 bases and J by 7 bases. The CDR3 contains 12 residues. Germline loops: CDR1 SQVTM, CDR2 ANQGSEA.

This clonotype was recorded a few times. As DNA, the CDR3 is TGTGCCATCAGTGCCCTAGCGGGAGTCCTCGGGGAGCTGTTTTTT. Amino acid sequence: CAISALAGVLGELFF. The J gene is TRBJ2-2, the V gene TRBV10-3; 10 bases line up with TRBD2. CDR1 is ENHRY, CDR2 SYGVKD, per germline. After removal of 4 bases from V and 7 bases from J, the junction contained 6 bases not matched to a gene. The CDR3 consists of 15 residues.

The CDR3 nucleotides are TGTGCCAGCAGTTCGAGACTAGCGGTTAAACTTGGGGCCAACGTCCTGACTTTC. Protein sequence: CASSSRLAVKLGANVLTF. The rearrangement uses TRBV27 and TRBJ2-6; 9 bases match TRBD2. This CDR3 has 18 residues. With V trimmed by 4 bases and J by 3 bases, 10 bases remained unmatched. Germline CDR1 is MNHEY and CDR2 is SMNVEV (reference sequence).

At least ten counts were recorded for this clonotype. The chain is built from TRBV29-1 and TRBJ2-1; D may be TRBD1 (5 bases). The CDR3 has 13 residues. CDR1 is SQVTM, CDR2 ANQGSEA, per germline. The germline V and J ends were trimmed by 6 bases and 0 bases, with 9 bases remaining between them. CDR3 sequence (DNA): TGCAGCGTGAGACAGCCCTCCTACAATGAGCAGTTCTTC. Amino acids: CSVRQPSYNEQFF.

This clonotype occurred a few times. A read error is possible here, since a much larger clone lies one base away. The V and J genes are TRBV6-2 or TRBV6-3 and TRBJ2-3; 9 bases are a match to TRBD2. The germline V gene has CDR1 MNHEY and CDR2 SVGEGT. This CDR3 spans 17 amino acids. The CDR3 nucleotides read TGTACCAGCAGTTACTCGACCTGGACTAGCGACACAGATACGCAGTATTTT. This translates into CTSSYSTWTSDTDTQYF.

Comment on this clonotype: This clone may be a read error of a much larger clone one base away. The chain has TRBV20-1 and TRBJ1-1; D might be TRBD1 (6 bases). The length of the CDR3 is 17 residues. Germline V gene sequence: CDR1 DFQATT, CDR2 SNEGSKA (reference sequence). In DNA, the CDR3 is TGCAGTGCTAGAGATCATTGGGGGGTTCGCCGGGACACTGAAGCTTACTTT. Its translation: CSARDHWGVRRDTEAYF.

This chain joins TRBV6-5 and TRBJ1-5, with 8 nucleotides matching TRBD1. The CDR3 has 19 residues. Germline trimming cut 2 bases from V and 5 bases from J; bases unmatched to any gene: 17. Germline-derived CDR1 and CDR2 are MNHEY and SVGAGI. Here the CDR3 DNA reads TGTGCCAGCAGTTACCGGGGACAGGAAGATTGGCGGGTACATCAGCCCCAGCATTTT. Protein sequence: CASSYRGQEDWRVHQPQHF.

CDR3 DNA sequence: TGTGCCAGTAGTATGGGACGTCCGGGGTCCTACAATGAGCAGTTCTTC. Protein sequence: CASSMGRPGSYNEQFF. This chain joins TRBV19 and TRBJ2-1, with D possibly being TRBD1 or TRBD2 (5 bases each). The CDR3 covers 16 residues. Germline V lookup: CDR1 LNHDA, CDR2 SQIVND (reference sequence). V was cut by 3 bases and J by 1 base, with 13 bases left in between.

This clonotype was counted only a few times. This CDR3 reads CASTSGGHGYTF. The CDR3 DNA is TGTGCCAGCACCTCAGGGGGTCATGGCTACACCTTC. J is TRBJ1-2 and V is TRBV7-9; 7 nucleotides match TRBD1. V lost 7 bases, J lost 6 bases, and 5 bases stayed unmatched. The germline V gene encodes CDR1 SEHNR and CDR2 FQNEAQ (reference sequence). The CDR3 consists of 12 residues. Together with reference TRBV7-9 and TRBJ1-2, the CDR3 gives the full variable domain: DTGVSQNPRHKITKRGQNVTFRCDPISEHNRLYWYRQTLGQGPEFLTYFQNEAQLEKSRLLSDRFSAERPKGSFSTLEIQRTEQGDSAMYLCASTSGGHGYTFGSGTRLTVV.

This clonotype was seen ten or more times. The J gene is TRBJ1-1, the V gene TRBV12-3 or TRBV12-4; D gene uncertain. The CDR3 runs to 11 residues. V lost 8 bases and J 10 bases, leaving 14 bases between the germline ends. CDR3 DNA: TGTGCCAGCCTCGCGGCCCGGGGAGCTTTCTTT. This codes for CASLAARGAFF.

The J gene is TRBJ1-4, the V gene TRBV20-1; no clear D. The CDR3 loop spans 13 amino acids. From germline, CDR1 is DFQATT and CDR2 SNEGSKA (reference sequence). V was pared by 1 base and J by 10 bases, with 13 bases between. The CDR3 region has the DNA TGCAGTGCTAGAGGTGCGCAGGCGGTAAAACTGTTTTTT. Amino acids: CSARGAQAVKLFF.

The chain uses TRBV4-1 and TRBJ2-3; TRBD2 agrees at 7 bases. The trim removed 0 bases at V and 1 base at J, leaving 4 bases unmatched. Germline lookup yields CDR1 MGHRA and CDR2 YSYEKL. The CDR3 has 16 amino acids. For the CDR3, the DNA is TGCGCCAGCAGCCAAGAAAAGGCGGGAGGCACAGATACGCAGTATTTT. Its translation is CASSQEKAGGTDTQYF.

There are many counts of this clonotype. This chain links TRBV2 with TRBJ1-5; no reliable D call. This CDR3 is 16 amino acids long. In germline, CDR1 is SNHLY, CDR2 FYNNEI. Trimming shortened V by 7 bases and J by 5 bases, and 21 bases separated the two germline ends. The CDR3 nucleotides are TGTGCCAGCACCTCTTTCCTCGGGGTAGGAGATCAGCCCCAGCATTTT. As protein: CASTSFLGVGDQPQHF.

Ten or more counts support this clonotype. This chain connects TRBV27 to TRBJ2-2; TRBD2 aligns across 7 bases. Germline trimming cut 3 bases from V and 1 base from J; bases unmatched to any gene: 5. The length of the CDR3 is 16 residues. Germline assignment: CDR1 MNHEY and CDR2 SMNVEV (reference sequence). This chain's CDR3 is CASSLWPSGNTGELFF. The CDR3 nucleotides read TGTGCCAGCAGTTTGTGGCCTAGCGGGAACACCGGGGAGCTGTTTTTT.

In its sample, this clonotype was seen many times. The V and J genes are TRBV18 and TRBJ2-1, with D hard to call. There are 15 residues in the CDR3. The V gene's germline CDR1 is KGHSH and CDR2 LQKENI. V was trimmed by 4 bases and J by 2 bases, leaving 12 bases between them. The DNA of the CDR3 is TGTGCCAGCTCACAAAGAACGGATCCCTACAATGAGCAGTTCTTC. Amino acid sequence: CASSQRTDPYNEQFF. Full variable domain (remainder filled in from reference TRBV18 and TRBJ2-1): NAGVMQNPRHLVRRRGQEARLRCSPMKGHSHVYWYRQLPEEGLKFMVYLQKENIIDESGMPKERFSAEFPKEGPSILRIQQVVRGDSAAYFCASSQRTDPYNEQFFGPGTRLTVL.